The rows below give T cell receptor beta chains drawn from one sample of a study of cytomegalovirus exposure and HLA in healthy donors. TCRdb's table, derived via immunoSEQ multiplex PCR, lists solely in-frame clones and lacks some. The table has around 100,000 clones, 80% to 85% seen once; the top ten hold about a fifth. Sample: PBMCs. The receptor set was obtained from a man aged 25-45 years in good health and CMV-seropositive. Each CDR3 is given with its conserved first and last residue. A D gene is named only where the DNA matches it firmly. Size tells how often a clone was seen (once, few, many) or the class of an expanded clone, and some rows leave it out.

d_gene: TRBD2; v_gene: TRBV9; abundance: NA; j_gene: TRBJ2-3; CDR3aa: CASSNGLAESADTQYF; CDR3nt: TGTGCCAGCAGCAATGGACTAGCGGAGTCGGCAGATACGCAGTATTTT
d_gene: TRBD1; v_gene: TRBV6-5; abundance: NA; j_gene: TRBJ1-1; CDR3aa: CASSYSIQGTTEAFF; CDR3nt: TGTGCCAGCAGTTACTCGATACAGGGGACGACTGAAGCTTTCTTT
d_gene: TRBD1; v_gene: TRBV18; abundance: NA; j_gene: TRBJ1-2; CDR3aa: CASSLDRVGYTF; CDR3nt: TGTGCCAGCTCACTCGACAGGGTTGGCTACACCTTC
d_gene: NA; v_gene: TRBV18; abundance: few; j_gene: TRBJ1-1; CDR3aa: CASSPGQNTEAFF; CDR3nt: TGTGCCAGCTCACCAGGGCAGAACACTGAAGCTTTCTTT
d_gene: TRBD2; v_gene: TRBV4-1; abundance: few; j_gene: TRBJ2-3; CDR3aa: CASSRKHSGDSTDTQYF; CDR3nt: TGCGCCAGCAGCCGCAAGCACAGCGGGGATAGCACAGATACGCAGTATTTT
d_gene: NA; v_gene: TRBV23-1; abundance: NA; j_gene: TRBJ2-7; CDR3aa: CASSQSRDTAYEQYF; CDR3nt: TGCGCCAGCAGTCAATCTCGGGACACTGCCTACGAGCAGTACTTC
d_gene: NA; v_gene: TRBV7-8; abundance: NA; j_gene: TRBJ1-5; CDR3aa: CASSSGVGTKNQPQHF; CDR3nt: TGTGCCAGCAGCTCCGGGGTCGGGACAAAGAATCAGCCCCAGCATTTT
d_gene: TRBD1; v_gene: TRBV19; abundance: few; j_gene: TRBJ1-1; CDR3aa: CASSTGTGVVRNTEAFF; CDR3nt: TGTGCCAGTAGTACGGGGACAGGAGTCGTACGGAACACTGAAGCTTTCTTT
d_gene: NA; v_gene: TRBV7-3; abundance: NA; j_gene: TRBJ2-3; CDR3aa: CASSLGGQGSGTDTQYF; CDR3nt: TGTGCCAGCAGCTTAGGGGGCCAGGGGTCGGGCACAGATACGCAGTATTTT
d_gene: TRBD1; v_gene: TRBV4-1; abundance: NA; j_gene: TRBJ2-7; CDR3aa: CASSPRQTGFGDEQYF; CDR3nt: TGCGCCAGCAGCCCGCGCCAGACAGGGTTTGGTGACGAGCAGTACTTC
d_gene: NA; v_gene: TRBV2; abundance: NA; j_gene: TRBJ2-2; CDR3aa: CASSDRGAYTGELFF; CDR3nt: TGTGCCAGCAGTGATCGGGGGGCATACACCGGGGAGCTGTTTTTT
d_gene: TRBD2; v_gene: TRBV6-4; abundance: NA; j_gene: TRBJ2-1; CDR3aa: CASSGGASGNDEQFF; CDR3nt: TGTGCCAGCAGTGGAGGGGCTAGCGGGAATGATGAGCAGTTCTTC
d_gene: TRBD1; v_gene: TRBV7-2; abundance: NA; j_gene: TRBJ2-2; CDR3aa: CASSPGGHGELFF; CDR3nt: TGTGCCAGCAGCCCAGGGGGACACGGGGAGCTGTTTTTT
d_gene: TRBD1; v_gene: TRBV7-9; abundance: NA; j_gene: TRBJ1-5; CDR3aa: CASSSGQGRNQPQHF; CDR3nt: TGTGCCAGCAGCTCGGGACAGGGGCGAAATCAGCCCCAGCATTTT
d_gene: TRBD1; v_gene: TRBV5-4; abundance: NA; j_gene: TRBJ1-6; CDR3aa: CASSLRQGHNSPLHF; CDR3nt: TGTGCCAGCAGCTTGAGACAGGGCCATAATTCACCCCTCCACTTT
d_gene: TRBD1; v_gene: TRBV11-3; abundance: NA; j_gene: TRBJ2-3; CDR3aa: CASSPRTGEDTQYF; CDR3nt: TGTGCCAGCAGCCCGCGGACAGGAGAAGATACGCAGTATTTT